The T cell receptor beta chain under discussion was sequenced for a study of tumor-infiltrating lymphocytes in primary liver carcinoma. Germline DNA was also extracted, while the blood RNA originated from unsorted whole blood. As concerns this clonotype: A much larger clonotype is one base distant, so this may be a read error.

Total RNA amounting to roughly 450 ng was the source from which TCR beta cDNA was made with a constant-region primer. Library construction for TCR beta comprised three nested multiplex PCR rounds performed with slightly modified ARM-PCR. TCRdb re-analysed the multiplex PCR reads in MiXCR, keeping a single row per CDR3 protein. This sample yields 330,000 or so distinct CDR3 sequences, of which 65% are seen a single time; about 6.5% belongs to the top ten. The TCR comes from a man in his forties or fifties with primary liver carcinoma and hepatitis B virus infection. Sequencing used peripheral blood.

This CDR3 is CASSYLGGGQKNTGERFF. The DNA of the CDR3 is TGTGCCAGCAGTTACTTAGGTGGTGGACAGAAGAACACCGGGGAGCGGTTTTTT. The V gene is TRBV6-6, the J gene TRBJ2-2; TRBD1 might be the D (6 bases). Germline V gene data show CDR1 as MNHNY and CDR2 as SVGAGI (reference sequence). The CDR3 sequence is 18 residues long.